Presented here are 18 T cell receptor beta chains from one specimen sequenced in a study of immune heterogeneity within non-small cell lung tumors. Genomic DNA extracted from bulk tumor tissue served as template. A total of 550 to 650 ng was used per sample. The authors collected several far-apart biopsies from each primary tumor during surgery. It was patients with untreated, newly diagnosed non-small cell lung cancer who underwent curative surgery. TCR beta CDR3 was amplified by multiplex PCR using 32 V and 13 J primers. TCRdb reanalysed the multiplex PCR reads using MiXCR and keeps one entry per CDR3 protein. The table records some 14,000 distinct CDR3 sequences, around 28% of them present only once. What was sequenced was lung tumor tissue. The receptors derive from a middle-aged man with non-small cell lung cancer.

This clonotype has at least ten counts. J is TRBJ1-6 and V is TRBV3-1, with D possibly matching TRBD1 (6 bases). V shed 10 bases and J shed 5 bases, with 12 bases lying between them. From germline, CDR1 is LGHDT and CDR2 YNNKEL (reference sequence). This CDR3 spans 13 amino acids. CDR3 sequence reads: CATRDNNNSPLHF. The CDR3 DNA sequence: TGTGCCACCCGGGACAACAATAATTCACCCCTCCACTTT. Variable domain in full (rest from reference TRBV3-1 and TRBJ1-6): DTAVSQTPKYLVTQMGNDKSIKCEQNLGHDTMYWYKQDSKKFLKIMFSYNNKELIINETVPNRFSPKSPDKAHLNLHINSLELGDSAVYFCATRDNNNSPLHFGNGTRLTVT.

This clonotype has a count of ten or more. The V gene is TRBV7-2, the J gene TRBJ2-1, with 14 bases matching TRBD2. Trimming at V came to 4 bases and at J to 6 bases, leaving 2 bases not matched to a gene. Germline CDR1 SGHTA, CDR2 FQGNSA. This CDR3 is 15 amino acids long. The CDR3 DNA follows: TGTGCCAGCAGCTGGGGACTAGCGGGAGCCAATGAGCAGTTCTTC. Its translation is CASSWGLAGANEQFF.

This clonotype was seen once. The CDR3 region is CASSVDTGGGQETQYF. CDR3 sequence (DNA): TGTGCCAGCAGCGTAGACACAGGTGGGGGACAAGAGACCCAGTACTTC. The chain joins TRBV9 to TRBJ2-5, with D perhaps being TRBD1 or TRBD2 (5 bases each). Germline CDR1 is SGDLS and CDR2 is YYNGEE. This CDR3 comprises 16 residues. V lost 0 bases and J lost 2, with 14 bases in between.

This clonotype was counted a single time. This may be a read error, as it is one base from a much larger clone. V and J are TRBV12-3 or TRBV12-4 and TRBJ2-3; TRBD1 matches 12 bases. The CDR3 sequence is 15 residues long. The CDR3 sequence: CASRTGTGGPDTKYF. Written as DNA, the CDR3 is TGTGCCAGCAGGACCGGGACAGGGGGCCCAGATACGAAGTATTTT.

This clonotype has just one count. This may come from a read error, since a much larger clone is one base off. The rearrangement joins TRBV5-1 to TRBJ2-6; a possible D gene is TRBD1 (5 bases). Germline lookup yields CDR1 SGHRS and CDR2 YFSETQ. V was cut by 2 bases and J by 2 bases, with 11 bases left in between. CDR3 length: 16 amino acids. CDR3 DNA: TGCGCCAGCAGCTTTAGGCAGGGCCCTGGGGCCAACGTCCTGACTTTC. It encodes CASSFRQGPGANVLTF.

This clonotype has a handful of counts. The chain joins TRBV4-1 to TRBJ1-6; a weak D match, TRBD1 (5 bases). The CDR3 length is 13 residues. Germline values: CDR1 MGHRA, CDR2 YSYEKL. Trimming left V 0 bases short and J 10 bases short, with 7 bases between. The CDR3 region is CASSQEAGSPLHF. CDR3 nucleotides: TGCGCCAGCAGCCAAGAGGCAGGGTCACCCCTCCACTTT.

Worth noting for this clonotype: A much more abundant neighbour one base away suggests this may be a read error. A read error is likely, as this CDR3 ends without the conserved phenylalanine or tryptophan. The chain carries TRBV12-3 or TRBV12-4 and TRBJ1-2, with D perhaps matching TRBD1 (6 bases). This CDR3 is built from 13 residues. With 5 bases removed from V and 4 bases from J, the gap between germline ends came to 11 bases. CDR3 sequence reads: CASSTGAGYGYTL. The DNA for the CDR3 is TGTGCCAGCAGTACGGGGGCGGGCTATGGCTACACCCTC.

This clonotype came up many times. This chain links TRBV28 with TRBJ2-3; the D gene is possibly TRBD2 (6 bases). The CDR3 has 16 residues. Trimming cost V 0 bases and J 5 bases, with 15 bases left between them. Germline CDR1 reads MDHEN; CDR2 reads SYDVKM. The CDR3 region is CASSLWGRTFEDTQYF. The DNA for the CDR3 is TGTGCCAGCAGTTTATGGGGGAGGACCTTTGAAGATACGCAGTATTTT.

There are many counts of this clonotype. The chain combines TRBV11-2 with TRBJ1-5; maybe TRBD1 (5 bases). This CDR3 comprises 14 residues. CDR1 SGHAT and CDR2 FQNNGV come from the germline V gene. V lost 2 bases, J lost 5 bases, and 10 bases lay in between. CDR3 residues: CASSLRVGDQPQHF. The CDR3 nucleotides read TGTGCCAGCAGCTTAAGGGTGGGGGATCAGCCCCAGCATTTT.

Points on this clonotype: A clone one base away is much larger, so this may be a read error. The rearrangement links TRBV2 to TRBJ1-2, with D hard to call. In germline, CDR1 is SNHLY, CDR2 FYNNEI. CDR3 size: 11 residues. Trimming pared 6 bases from V and 6 bases from J, leaving 8 bases between. In DNA form, the CDR3 reads TGTGCCAGCAGCCTACATGATGGCTACACCTTC. It yields the protein CASSLHDGYTF. Full variable domain (rest looked up from reference TRBV2 and TRBJ1-2): EPEVTQTPSHQVTQMGQEVILRCVPISNHLYFYWYRQILGQKVEFLVSFYNNEISEKSEIFDDQFSVERPDGSNFTLKIRSTKLEDSAMYFCASSLHDGYTFGSGTRLTVV.

A word on this clonotype: This sequence may be a read error, since a much larger clone differs from it by one base. The chain recombines TRBV19 with TRBJ2-7; D ambiguous. The CDR3 has 12 residues. Deletions cut 8 bases from V and 4 bases from J, with 12 bases between. Germline CDR1 reads LNHDA; CDR2 reads SQIVND (reference sequence). The DNA of the CDR3 is TGTGCCAGTGTCGGGTCCCTATACGAGCAGTACTTC. Protein sequence: CASVGSLYEQYF. Variable domain in full (rest from reference TRBV19 and TRBJ2-7): DGGITQSPKYLFRKEGQNVTLSCEQNLNHDAMYWYRQDPGQGLRLIYYSQIVNDFQKGDIAEGYSVSREKKESFPLTVTSAQKNPTAFYLCASVGSLYEQYFGPGTRLTVT.

This clonotype rates as medium-sized. The chain has TRBV20-1 and TRBJ2-7, with a possible D match to TRBD1 (6 bases). Germline values: CDR1 DFQATT, CDR2 SNEGSKA (reference sequence). With 4 bases removed from V and 6 bases from J, the gap between germline ends came to 19 bases. The CDR3 totals 14 residues. The CDR3 reads CSANRMGHSSEQYF. CDR3 coding DNA: TGCAGTGCTAATAGGATGGGACACAGCTCCGAGCAGTACTTC.

The chain combines TRBV9 with TRBJ2-5; D is possibly TRBD1 (6 bases). The CDR3 extends over 14 amino acids. The germline V gene encodes CDR1 SGDLS and CDR2 YYNGEE. The V and J ends lost 5 bases and 4 bases respectively, with 15 bases between them. The CDR3 region has the DNA TGTGCCAGCAGTCCTACAGGGTTTGGAGAGACCCAGTACTTC. Protein sequence: CASSPTGFGETQYF.

This clonotype was seen repeatedly, ten times or more. The chain joins TRBV7-8 to TRBJ2-2; D gene uncertain. V lost 1 base to trimming and J lost 7 bases, with 7 bases between them. Germline V gene lookup returns CDR1 SGHVS and CDR2 FQNEAQ. The CDR3 runs to 13 residues. The CDR3 sequence is CASSLVIGGELFF. The CDR3 coding sequence is TGTGCCAGCAGCTTAGTCATCGGCGGGGAGCTGTTTTTT.

By sample share, this clonotype is medium-sized. This rearrangement joins TRBV7-9 to TRBJ2-7; the D gene is possibly TRBD2 (5 bases). Germline CDR1 reads SEHNR; CDR2 reads FQNEAQ (reference sequence). CDR3 length equals 12 residues. The germline V and J ends were trimmed by 7 bases and 5 bases, with 12 bases remaining between them. Here the CDR3 reads CASTQWGDEQYF. DNA for the CDR3: TGTGCCAGCACTCAGTGGGGAGACGAGCAGTACTTC.

This clonotype showed up many times. The gene calls are TRBV6-1 and TRBJ1-1; D not resolved. The CDR3 spans 13 residues. Trimming pared 2 bases from V and 4 bases from J, leaving 8 bases between. Germline V gene lookup returns CDR1 MNHNS and CDR2 SASEGT. This chain's CDR3 is CASSEYQATEAFF. The CDR3 DNA is TGTGCCAGCAGTGAATATCAGGCCACTGAAGCTTTCTTT.

This clonotype came up many times. The chain links TRBV5-1 to TRBJ2-7, with 8 bases matching TRBD1. Germline trimming cut 2 bases from V and 3 bases from J; bases unmatched to any gene: 7. Germline V gene data show CDR1 as SGHRS and CDR2 as YFSETQ. This CDR3 comprises 15 residues. The CDR3 sequence: CASSFSGQGFYEQYF. The CDR3 bases are TGCGCCAGCAGCTTTTCAGGACAGGGATTCTACGAGCAGTACTTC. The entire variable domain, with the rest obtained from reference TRBV5-1 and TRBJ2-7, is as follows: KAGVTQTPRYLIKTRGQQVTLSCSPISGHRSVSWYQQTPGQGLQFLFEYFSETQRNKGNFPGRFSGRQFSNSRSEMNVSTLELGDSALYLCASSFSGQGFYEQYFGPGTRLTVT.

By sample share, this clonotype is medium-sized. The rearrangement links TRBV10-1 to TRBJ2-1; D remains unclear. The V end was cut by 3 bases, the J end by 9 bases, with 12 bases between. CDR3 length: 13 residues. Germline loops: CDR1 WNHNN, CDR2 SYGVQD (reference sequence). This chain's CDR3 is CASSDHQRFEQFF. The DNA for the CDR3 is TGCGCCAGCAGTGATCACCAAAGGTTTGAGCAGTTCTTC.